Sequencing of this T cell receptor (beta chain) was carried out in a study of CD8 T cells in Susac syndrome. RNA, at about 0.45 to 1 ug, was reverse transcribed with random hexamers. The method of amplification for TCR beta CDR3 was immunoSEQ multiplex PCR, covering 54 Vbeta and 13 Jbeta. Each CDR3 protein gets one entry after TCRdb re-called the immunoSEQ multiplex PCR reads with MiXCR. The data show about 120,000 distinct CDR3 sequences, roughly 92% seen once. The CDR3 is 15 amino acids. The V end lost 5 bases, the J end lost 4 bases, and 14 bases lay between the germline ends. Peripheral blood CD8+ and CD4+ T cells were profiled by TCR beta sequencing.

The chain has TRBV12-3 or TRBV12-4 and TRBJ2-2, with a weak D call TRBD1 (5 bases). The sequenced material came from CD4+ T cells from PBMCs. The sequence derives from a human donor in good health. This CDR3 is CASSHRRTPTGELFF. As DNA, the CDR3 is TGTGCCAGCAGTCACCGCAGGACACCCACCGGGGAGCTGTTTTTT.